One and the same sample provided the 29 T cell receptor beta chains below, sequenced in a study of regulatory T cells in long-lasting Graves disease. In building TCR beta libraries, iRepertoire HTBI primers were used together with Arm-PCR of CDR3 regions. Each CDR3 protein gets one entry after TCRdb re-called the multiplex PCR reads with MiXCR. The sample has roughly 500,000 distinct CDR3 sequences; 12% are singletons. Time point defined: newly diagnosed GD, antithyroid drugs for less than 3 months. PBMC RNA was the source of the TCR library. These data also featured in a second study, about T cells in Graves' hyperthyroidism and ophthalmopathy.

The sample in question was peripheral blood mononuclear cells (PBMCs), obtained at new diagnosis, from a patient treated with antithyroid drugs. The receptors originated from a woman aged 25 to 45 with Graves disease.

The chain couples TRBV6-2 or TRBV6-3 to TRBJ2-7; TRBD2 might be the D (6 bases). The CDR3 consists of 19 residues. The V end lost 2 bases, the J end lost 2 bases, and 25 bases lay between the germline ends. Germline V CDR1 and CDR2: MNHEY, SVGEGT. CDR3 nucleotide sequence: TGTGCCAGCAGTTACCCCAGATCGGGAGCAACCTCTGGGGCCTACGAGCAGTACTTC. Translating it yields CASSYPRSGATSGAYEQYF.

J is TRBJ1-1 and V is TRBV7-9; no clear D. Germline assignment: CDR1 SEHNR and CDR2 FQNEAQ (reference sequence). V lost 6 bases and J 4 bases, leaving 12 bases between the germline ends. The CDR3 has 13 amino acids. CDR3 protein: CASRDVGGTEAFF. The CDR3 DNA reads TGTGCCAGCAGGGACGTGGGCGGCACTGAAGCTTTCTTT.

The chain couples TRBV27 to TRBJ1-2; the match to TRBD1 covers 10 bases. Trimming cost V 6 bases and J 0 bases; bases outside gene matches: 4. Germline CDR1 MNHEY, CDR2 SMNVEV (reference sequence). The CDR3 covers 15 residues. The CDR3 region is CASRRDRGPNYGYTF. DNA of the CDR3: TGTGCCAGCAGGCGCGACAGGGGGCCTAACTATGGCTACACCTTC.

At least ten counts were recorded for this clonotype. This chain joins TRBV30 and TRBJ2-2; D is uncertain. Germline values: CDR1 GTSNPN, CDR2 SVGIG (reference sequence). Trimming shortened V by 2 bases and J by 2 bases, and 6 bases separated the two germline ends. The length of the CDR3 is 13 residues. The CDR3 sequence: CAWSRDNTGELFF. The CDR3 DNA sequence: TGTGCCTGGAGTAGGGATAACACCGGGGAGCTGTTTTTT.

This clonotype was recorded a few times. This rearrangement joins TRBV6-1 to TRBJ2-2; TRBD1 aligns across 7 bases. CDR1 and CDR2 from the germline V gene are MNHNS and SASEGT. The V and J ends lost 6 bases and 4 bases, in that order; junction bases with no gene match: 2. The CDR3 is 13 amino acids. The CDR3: CASRQGTTGELFF. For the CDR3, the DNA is TGTGCCAGCAGACAGGGGACCACCGGGGAGCTGTTTTTT.

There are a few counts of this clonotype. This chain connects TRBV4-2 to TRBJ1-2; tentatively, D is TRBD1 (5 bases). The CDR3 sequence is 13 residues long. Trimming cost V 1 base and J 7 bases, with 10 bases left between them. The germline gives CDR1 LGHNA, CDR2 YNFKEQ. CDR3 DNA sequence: TGTGCCAGCAGCCAAGGGGACGGCGGTGGCTACACCTTC. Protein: CASSQGDGGGYTF.

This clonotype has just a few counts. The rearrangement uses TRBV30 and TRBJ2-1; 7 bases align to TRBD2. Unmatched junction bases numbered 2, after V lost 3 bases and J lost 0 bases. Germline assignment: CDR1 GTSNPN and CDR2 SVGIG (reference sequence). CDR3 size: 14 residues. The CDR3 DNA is TGTGCCTGGAGGGGGGGGAGCTCCTACAATGAGCAGTTCTTC. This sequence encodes CAWRGGSSYNEQFF.

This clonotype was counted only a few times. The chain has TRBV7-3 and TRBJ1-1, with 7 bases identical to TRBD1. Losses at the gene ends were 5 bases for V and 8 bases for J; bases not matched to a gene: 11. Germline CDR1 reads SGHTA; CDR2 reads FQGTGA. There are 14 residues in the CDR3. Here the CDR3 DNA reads TGTGCCAGCAGCCAATTATTGAGGGGGCGGGAAGCTTTCTTT. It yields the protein CASSQLLRGREAFF.

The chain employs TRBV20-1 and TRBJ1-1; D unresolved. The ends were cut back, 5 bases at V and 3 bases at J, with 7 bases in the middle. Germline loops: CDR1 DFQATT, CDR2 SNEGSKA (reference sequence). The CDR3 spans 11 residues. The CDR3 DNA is TGCAGTGCTCCCATGGACACTGAAGCTTTCTTT. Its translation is CSAPMDTEAFF.

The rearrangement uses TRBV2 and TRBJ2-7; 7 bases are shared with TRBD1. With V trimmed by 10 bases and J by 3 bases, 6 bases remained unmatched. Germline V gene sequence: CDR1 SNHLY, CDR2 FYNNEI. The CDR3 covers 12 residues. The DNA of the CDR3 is TGTGCCATCGCTCAGGGGGTCTACGAGCAGTACTTC. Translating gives CAIAQGVYEQYF. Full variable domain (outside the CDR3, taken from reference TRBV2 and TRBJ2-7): EPEVTQTPSHQVTQMGQEVILRCVPISNHLYFYWYRQILGQKVEFLVSFYNNEISEKSEIFDDQFSVERPDGSNFTLKIRSTKLEDSAMYFCAIAQGVYEQYFGPGTRLTVT.

Here the CDR3 reads CASSLAGVANEQFF. The CDR3 coding sequence is TGTGCCAGCAGCTTAGCGGGAGTTGCCAATGAGCAGTTCTTC. The chain combines TRBV11-2 with TRBJ2-1, with a tentative D call TRBD2 (6 bases). V was trimmed by 1 base and J by 6 bases, leaving 10 bases between them. From germline, CDR1 is SGHAT and CDR2 FQNNGV. This CDR3 region has 14 residues.

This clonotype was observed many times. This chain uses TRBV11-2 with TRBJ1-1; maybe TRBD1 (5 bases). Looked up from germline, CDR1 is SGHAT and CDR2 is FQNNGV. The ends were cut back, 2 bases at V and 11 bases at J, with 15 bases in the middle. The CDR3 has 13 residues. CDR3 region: CASSLMGLVKAFF. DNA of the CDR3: TGTGCCAGCAGCTTAATGGGGCTGGTTAAGGCTTTCTTT.

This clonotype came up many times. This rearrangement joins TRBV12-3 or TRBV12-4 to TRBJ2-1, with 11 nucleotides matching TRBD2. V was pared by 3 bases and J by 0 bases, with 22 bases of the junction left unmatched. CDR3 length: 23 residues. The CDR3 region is CASSFLIRAGLADLKYSYNEQFF. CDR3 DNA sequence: TGTGCCAGCAGTTTTCTTATCCGGGCGGGACTAGCGGACCTTAAGTACTCCTACAATGAGCAGTTCTTC.

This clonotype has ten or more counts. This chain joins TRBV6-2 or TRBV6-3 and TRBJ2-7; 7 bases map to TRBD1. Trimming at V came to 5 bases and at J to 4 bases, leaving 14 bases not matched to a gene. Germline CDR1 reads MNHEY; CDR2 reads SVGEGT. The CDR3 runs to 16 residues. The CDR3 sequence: CASSEGRGPVGYEQYF. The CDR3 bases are TGTGCCAGCAGTGAAGGAAGGGGGCCTGTTGGGTACGAGCAGTACTTC.

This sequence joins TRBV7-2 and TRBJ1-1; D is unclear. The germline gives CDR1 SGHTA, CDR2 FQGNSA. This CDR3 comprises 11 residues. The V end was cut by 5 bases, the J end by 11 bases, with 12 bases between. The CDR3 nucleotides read TGTGCCAGCAGCGTCCTCTCATTGGCTTTCTTT. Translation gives CASSVLSLAFF. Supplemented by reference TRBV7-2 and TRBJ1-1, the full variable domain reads GAGVSQSPSNKVTEKGKDVELRCDPISGHTALYWYRQSLGQGLEFLIYFQGNSAPDKSGLPSDRFSAERTGGSVSTLTIQRTQQEDSAVYLCASSVLSLAFFGQGTRLTVV.

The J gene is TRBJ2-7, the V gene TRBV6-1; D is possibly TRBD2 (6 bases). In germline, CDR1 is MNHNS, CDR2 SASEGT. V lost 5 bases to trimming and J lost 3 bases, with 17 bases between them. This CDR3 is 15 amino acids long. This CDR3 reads CASSRERVGNYEQYF. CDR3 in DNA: TGTGCCAGCAGTAGAGAGCGGGTGGGGAACTACGAGCAGTACTTC.

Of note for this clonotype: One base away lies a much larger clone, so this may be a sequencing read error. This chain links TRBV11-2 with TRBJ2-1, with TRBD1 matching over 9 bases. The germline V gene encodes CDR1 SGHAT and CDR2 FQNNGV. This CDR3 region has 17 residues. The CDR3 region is CASRQLSGTGLRNAQFF. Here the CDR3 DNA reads TGTGCCAGCAGACAACTGTCCGGGACAGGGTTAAGGAATGCGCAGTTCTTC.

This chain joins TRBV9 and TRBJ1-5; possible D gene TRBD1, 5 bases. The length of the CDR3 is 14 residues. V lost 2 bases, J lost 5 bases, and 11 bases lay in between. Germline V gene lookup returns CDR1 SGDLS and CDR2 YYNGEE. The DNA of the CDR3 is TGTGCCAGCAGCGTGGGGCCGGGGGATCAGCCCCAGCATTTT. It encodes CASSVGPGDQPQHF.

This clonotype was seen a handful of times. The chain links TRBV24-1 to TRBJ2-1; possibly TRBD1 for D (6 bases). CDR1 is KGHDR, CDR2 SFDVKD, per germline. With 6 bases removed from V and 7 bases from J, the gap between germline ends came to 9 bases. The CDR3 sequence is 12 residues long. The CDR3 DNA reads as TGTGCCACCAGTAGGACAGTAAATGAGCAGTTCTTC. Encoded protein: CATSRTVNEQFF.

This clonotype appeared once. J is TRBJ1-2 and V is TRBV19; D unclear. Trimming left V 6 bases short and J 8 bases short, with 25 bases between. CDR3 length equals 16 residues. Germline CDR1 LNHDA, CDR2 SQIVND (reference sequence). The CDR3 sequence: CASRPTDQTAGEGYTF. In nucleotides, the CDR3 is TGTGCCAGTAGACCGACCGATCAAACAGCGGGAGAAGGCTACACCTTC. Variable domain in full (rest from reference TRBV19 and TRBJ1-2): DGGITQSPKYLFRKEGQNVTLSCEQNLNHDAMYWYRQDPGQGLRLIYYSQIVNDFQKGDIAEGYSVSREKKESFPLTVTSAQKNPTAFYLCASRPTDQTAGEGYTFGSGTRLTVV.

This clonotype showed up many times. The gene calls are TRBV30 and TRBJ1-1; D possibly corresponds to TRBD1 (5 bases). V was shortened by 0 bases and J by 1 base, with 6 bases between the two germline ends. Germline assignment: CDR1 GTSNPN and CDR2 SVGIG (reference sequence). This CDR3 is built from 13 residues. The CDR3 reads CAWSVGTNTEAFF. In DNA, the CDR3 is TGTGCCTGGAGTGTTGGGACGAACACTGAAGCTTTCTTT.

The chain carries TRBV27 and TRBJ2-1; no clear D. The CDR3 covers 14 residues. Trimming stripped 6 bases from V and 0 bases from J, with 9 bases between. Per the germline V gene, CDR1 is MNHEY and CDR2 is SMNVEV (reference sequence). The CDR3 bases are TGTGCCAGCAGATCATTATACTCCTACAATGAGCAGTTCTTC. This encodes CASRSLYSYNEQFF.

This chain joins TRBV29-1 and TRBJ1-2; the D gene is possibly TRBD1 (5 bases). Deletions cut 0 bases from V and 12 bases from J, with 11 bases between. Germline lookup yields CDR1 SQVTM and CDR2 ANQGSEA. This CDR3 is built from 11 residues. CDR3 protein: CSVEDKGFNTF. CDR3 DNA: TGCAGCGTTGAAGATAAGGGGTTCAACACCTTC.

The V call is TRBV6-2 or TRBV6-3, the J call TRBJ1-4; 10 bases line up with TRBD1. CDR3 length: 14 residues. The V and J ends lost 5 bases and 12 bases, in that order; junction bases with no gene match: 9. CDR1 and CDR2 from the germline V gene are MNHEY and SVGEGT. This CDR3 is CASSTGTGVEELFF. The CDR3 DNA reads TGTGCCAGCAGTACGGGGACAGGGGTTGAGGAACTGTTTTTT.

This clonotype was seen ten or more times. This CDR3 is CAWSETGTGFYNEQFF. CDR3 nucleotide sequence: TGTGCCTGGAGTGAAACCGGGACAGGGTTTTACAATGAGCAGTTCTTC. The chain is built from TRBV30 and TRBJ2-1, with TRBD1 identical over 9 bases. CDR3 length equals 16 residues. CDR1 and CDR2 from the germline V gene are GTSNPN and SVGIG (reference sequence). Trimming at V came to 1 base and at J to 4 bases, leaving 8 bases not matched to a gene. The variable domain in full, with the rest retrieved from reference TRBV30 and TRBJ2-1, is SQTIHQWPATLVQPVGSPLSLECTVEGTSNPNLYWYRQAAGRGLQLLFYSVGIGQISSEVPQNLSASRPQDRQFILSSKKLLLSDSGFYLCAWSETGTGFYNEQFFGPGTRLTVL.

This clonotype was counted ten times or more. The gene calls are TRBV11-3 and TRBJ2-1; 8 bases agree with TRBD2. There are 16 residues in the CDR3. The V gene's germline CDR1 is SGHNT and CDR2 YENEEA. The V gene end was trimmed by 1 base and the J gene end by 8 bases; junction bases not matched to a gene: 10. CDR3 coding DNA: TGTGCCAGCAGCTTAGGGCGGGCCTTAGCGGGACATGAGCAGTTCTTC. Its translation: CASSLGRALAGHEQFF.

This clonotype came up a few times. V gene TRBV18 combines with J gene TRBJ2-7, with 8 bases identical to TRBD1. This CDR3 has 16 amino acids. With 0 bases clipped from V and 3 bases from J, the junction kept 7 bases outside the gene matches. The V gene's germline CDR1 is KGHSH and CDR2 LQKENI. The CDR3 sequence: CASSPPGGQGVYEQYF. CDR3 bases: TGTGCCAGCTCACCACCGGGTGGACAGGGAGTCTACGAGCAGTACTTC.

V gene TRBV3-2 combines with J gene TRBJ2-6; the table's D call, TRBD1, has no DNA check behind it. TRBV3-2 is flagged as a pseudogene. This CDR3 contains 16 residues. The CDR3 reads CASSPYRGRGANVLTF. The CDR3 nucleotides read TGTGCCAGCAGCCCATACAGGGGGCGCGGGGCCAACGTCCTGACTTTC.

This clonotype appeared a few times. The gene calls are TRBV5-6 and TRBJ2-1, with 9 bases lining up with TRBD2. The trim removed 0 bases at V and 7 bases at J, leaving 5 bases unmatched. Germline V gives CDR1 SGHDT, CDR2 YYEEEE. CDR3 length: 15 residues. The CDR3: CASSLAFSGRNEQFF. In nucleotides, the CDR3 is TGTGCCAGCAGCTTGGCCTTTAGCGGGAGAAATGAGCAGTTCTTC.